This entry concerns a single TCR beta chain. The data are from a study of cytomegalovirus exposure and HLA in healthy donors. J gave up 3 bases and V 0 bases, and 5 bases lay outside the gene matches. The CDR3 loop spans 16 amino acids. The germline V gene encodes CDR1 LNHNV and CDR2 YYDKDF (reference sequence). Primers for the PCR totalled 60 Vbeta and 13 Jbeta. The assay was immunoSEQ multiplex PCR, and TCRdb's table has in-frame clones only and misses some. The table has 95,000 to 150,000 clones, approximately 76% seen once. This sequence originates from a man in his 60s in good health and CMV-seropositive. Sequencing used PBMCs. The chain joins TRBV15 to TRBJ2-3, with 8 nucleotides matching TRBD1. The CDR3 here is CATSREATGGTDTQYF. CDR3 DNA sequence: TGTGCCACCAGCAGAGAAGCCACAGGGGGAACAGATACGCAGTATTTT. Combining the CDR3 with reference TRBV15 and TRBJ2-3 gives the whole variable domain DAMVIQNPRYQVTQFGKPVTLSCSQTLNHNVMYWYQQKSSQAPKLLFHYYDKDFNNEADTPDNFQSRRPNTSFCFLDIRSPGLGDTAMYLCATSREATGGTDTQYFGPGTRLTVL.